The clone carrying this T cell receptor beta chain has only a few counts. These data come from a study of PD-1 blockade in classical Hodgkin lymphoma. Data came from immunoSEQ multiplex PCR; TCRdb stores just in-frame clones and leaves some out. The data show around 27,000 clones, with around 80% seen just once and around a tenth held by the top ten. Exposure to brentuximab vedotin varied, and each patient had relapsed following autologous stem cell transplantation. The CDR3 is made up of 15 amino acids. Trimming took 0 bases from V and 2 from J, leaving 9 bases between them. Germline CDR1 and CDR2: SGHTA and FQGTGA.

The chain couples TRBV7-3 to TRBJ2-3; no reliable D call. The TCR sequence derives from a human donor with classical Hodgkin lymphoma. Sequencing was performed on peripheral blood mononuclear cells (PBMCs), taken before the second cycle of nivolumab. CDR3 amino acids: CASSLTGKTTDTQYF. CDR3 in DNA: TGTGCCAGCAGCTTAACGGGCAAGACCACAGATACGCAGTATTTT.